Detailed here is one T cell receptor (beta chain). Antigen specificity is unknown. The protocol was immunoSEQ multiplex PCR, while the TCRdb copy is restricted to in-frame clones and leaves out a portion. The sample holds 85,000 to 130,000 clones, 75% to 90% seen once. This sample is drawn from a study of T cell responses to AZD1222 COVID-19 vaccine. General study findings and limits: Baseline serology detected seropositivity in only a handful of AZD1222 recipients. With two AZD1222 doses given, Spike-specific TCR breadth and depth both rose. Nearly half of spike-specific TCRs reportedly go after variant regions that carry no mutations.

The length of the CDR3 is 15 residues. Germline loops: CDR1 ENHRY, CDR2 SYGVKD. With V trimmed by 6 bases and J by 8 bases, 9 bases remained unmatched. This clonotype was obtained from an adult in good health. The chain combines TRBV10-3 with TRBJ2-1, with 11 bases fitting TRBD2. The sequencing used peripheral blood, collected on day 0 of AZD1222 vaccination. For the CDR3, the DNA is TGTGCCATCAGGGGAGGGACTAGCGGTGGTGATGAGCAGTTCTTC. This codes for CAIRGGTSGGDEQFF.